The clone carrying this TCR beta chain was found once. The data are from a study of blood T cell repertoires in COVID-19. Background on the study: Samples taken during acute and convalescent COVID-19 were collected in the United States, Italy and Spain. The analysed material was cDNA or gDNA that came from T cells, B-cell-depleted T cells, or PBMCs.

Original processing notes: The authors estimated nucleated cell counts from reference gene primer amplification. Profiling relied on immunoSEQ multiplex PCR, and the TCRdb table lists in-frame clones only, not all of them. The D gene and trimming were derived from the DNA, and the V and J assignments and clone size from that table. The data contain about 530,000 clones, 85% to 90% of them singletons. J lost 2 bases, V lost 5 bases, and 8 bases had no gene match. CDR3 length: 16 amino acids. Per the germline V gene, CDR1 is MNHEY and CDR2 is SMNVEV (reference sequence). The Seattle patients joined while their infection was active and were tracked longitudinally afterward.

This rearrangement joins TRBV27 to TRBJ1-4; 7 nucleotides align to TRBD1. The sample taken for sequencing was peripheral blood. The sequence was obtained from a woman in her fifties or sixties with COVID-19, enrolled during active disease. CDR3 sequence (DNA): TGTGCCAGCAGTAGGAACAGGGGTGCCACTAATGAAAAACTGTTTTTT. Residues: CASSRNRGATNEKLFF.